Sequencing of this T cell receptor (beta chain) was carried out in a study of tumor-infiltrating lymphocytes in primary liver carcinoma. About the study: Both sexes were represented among patients, who were 30 to 69 years old.

Study results and limitations: Overlap in tumor-adjacent and tumor-blood pairs fell below that of tumor region pairs.

In this sample, this clonotype turned up a few times. Its specificity is unknown. The V gene's germline CDR1 is MDHEN and CDR2 SYDVKM. Trimming took 6 bases from V and 4 from J, leaving 18 bases between them. This CDR3 region has 15 residues. RNA and DNA were co-extracted from approximately 20-30 mg of unsorted bulk tissue. Every patient had chronic HBV infection and was treatment-naive. Samples were taken from five separate regions (per tumor). Total RNA (around 500 ng) served as template for TCR beta cDNA synthesis primed by a constant-region primer. Investigators got TCR beta libraries out of three nested multiplex PCR rounds, done with slightly modified ARM-PCR. With TRBV1-TRBV30 forward primers and a C-beta reverse primer, the first two PCR rounds were run for around 10 cycles each. TCRdb reprocessed the multiplex PCR reads with MiXCR, giving one entry per CDR3 protein. The repertoire consists of approximately 110,000 distinct CDR3 sequences, with around 64% occurring once and the leading ten covering about 8%.

This chain joins TRBV28 and TRBJ1-1; TRBD1 is a possible D gene (6 bases). The material sequenced was liver tumor tissue from sampling region 3. Subset described: tumor region T3, left-lateral pole. The source is an older woman with primary liver carcinoma and hepatitis B virus infection. The CDR3 coding sequence is TGTGCCAGCAGCAGCCGGGGGGCACCGGGCACTGAAGCTTTCTTT. Its protein product is CASSSRGAPGTEAFF.